A single sample gave rise to the 27 T cell receptor beta chains below, sequenced in a study of shared clonotypes between healthy human individuals. The naive CD8 fraction comprised CD45RO-negative cells positively selected for CCR7 and excluded terminally differentiated effector memory CD45RA+ cells. Libraries were prepared by immunoSEQ multiplex PCR; TCRdb keeps only in-frame clonotypes and omits some of them. The repertoire holds millions of clones, with about 95% as singletons. The sequencing input was naive CD8+ T cells sorted from blood. The source of these receptors is a man between 18 and 35 years old in good health.

The chain has TRBV11-2 and TRBJ2-7, with D uncertain. The germline V gene encodes CDR1 SGHAT and CDR2 FQNNGV. This CDR3 has 15 amino acids. V lost 1 base to trimming and J lost 3 bases, with 13 bases between them. CDR3 nucleotide sequence: TGTGCCAGCAGCTTAGGATCGGGCCCCGGCTACGAGCAGTACTTC. It codes for CASSLGSGPGYEQYF.

J is TRBJ2-6 and V is TRBV7-9; D unresolved. The CDR3 consists of 17 residues. V lost 2 bases to trimming and J lost 0 bases, with 11 bases between them. Looked up from germline, CDR1 is SEHNR and CDR2 is FQNEAQ (reference sequence). The DNA of the CDR3 is TGTGCCAGCAGCTTAAGTGGTGCGGTCTCTGGGGCCAACGTCCTGACTTTC. Protein: CASSLSGAVSGANVLTF.

The genes are TRBV30 and TRBJ2-6, with no clear D. Deletions cut 1 base from V and 0 bases from J, with 13 bases between. This CDR3 contains 17 residues. The germline V gene encodes CDR1 GTSNPN and CDR2 SVGIG (reference sequence). The CDR3 region has the DNA TGTGCCTGGAGTGCTGGGTTTCTTACCTCTGGGGCCAACGTCCTGACTTTC. Protein sequence: CAWSAGFLTSGANVLTF.

V gene TRBV4-1 combines with J gene TRBJ2-1; D ambiguous. This CDR3 contains 13 residues. The V and J ends lost 0 bases and 16 bases respectively, with 16 bases between them. Germline V gene lookup returns CDR1 MGHRA and CDR2 YSYEKL. This chain's CDR3 is CASSQEGNLVGFF. CDR3 sequence (DNA): TGCGCCAGCAGCCAAGAAGGGAACCTCGTAGGATTCTTC.

As for this clone: This sample also contains other DNA sequences that code for the same CDR3. The rearrangement links TRBV4-3 to TRBJ2-7; perhaps TRBD1 as D (5 bases). V lost 2 bases to trimming and J lost 4 bases, with 9 bases between them. The CDR3 loop spans 13 amino acids. CDR1 and CDR2 (germline): LGHNA, YSLEER. Here the CDR3 DNA reads TGCGCCAGCAGCCAATGGCAGGGATACGAGCAGTACTTC. Its translation is CASSQWQGYEQYF.

Details on this clone: In the same sample, other DNA sequences code for this CDR3. The genes are TRBV5-4 and TRBJ1-2, with 9 nucleotides matching TRBD1. Germline CDR1 SGHNT, CDR2 YYREEE (reference sequence). Trimming took 3 bases from V and 2 from J; bases not matched to a gene: 2. The CDR3 runs 14 residues. This chain's CDR3 is CASSSGQGNYGYTF. As DNA, the CDR3 is TGTGCCAGCAGCTCGGGACAGGGCAACTATGGCTACACCTTC. Full variable domain (remainder filled in from reference TRBV5-4 and TRBJ1-2): ETGVTQSPTHLIKTRGQQVTLRCSSQSGHNTVSWYQQALGQGPQFIFQYYREEENGRGNFPPRFSGLQFPNYSSELNVNALELDDSALYLCASSSGQGNYGYTFGSGTRLTVV.

The V call is TRBV4-3, the J call TRBJ2-1; 9 bases are a match to TRBD1. Germline V gene data show CDR1 as LGHNA and CDR2 as YSLEER. The ends lost 0 bases at V and 8 bases at J; junction bases unmatched: 8. This CDR3 is built from 16 residues. CDR3 sequence: CASSQERTGAGDEQFF. The CDR3 DNA reads TGCGCCAGCAGCCAAGAGCGGACAGGGGCGGGAGATGAGCAGTTCTTC.

This clone has just one count. The chain uses TRBV5-6 and TRBJ2-7; TRBD1 matches at 10 bases. V lost 0 bases, J lost 6 bases, and 3 bases stayed unmatched. CDR3 size: 14 residues. The germline V gene encodes CDR1 SGHDT and CDR2 YYEEEE. CDR3 bases: TGTGCCAGCAGCTTGGAGGGGACAGGGGCCGAGCAGTACTTC. Amino acid sequence: CASSLEGTGAEQYF. The full variable domain, with the rest looked up from reference TRBV5-6 and TRBJ2-7, is DAGVTQSPTHLIKTRGQQVTLRCSPKSGHDTVSWYQQALGQGPQFIFQYYEEEERQRGNFPDRFSGHQFPNYSSELNVNALLLGDSALYLCASSLEGTGAEQYFGPGTRLTVT.

Note on this clone: Other DNA sequences in the same sample also yield this CDR3. The chain links TRBV6-5 to TRBJ2-2; D gene uncertain. This CDR3 is 14 amino acids long. Germline CDR1 reads MNHEY; CDR2 reads SVGAGI. The V gene lost 0 bases and the J gene lost 1 base, with 3 bases spanning the gap. The CDR3 is CASSYSENTGELFF. In DNA, the CDR3 is TGTGCCAGCAGTTACTCTGAGAACACCGGGGAGCTGTTTTTT.

Worth noting for this clone: At the DNA level, this CDR3 is encoded by other sequences in the same sample as well. The chain couples TRBV7-9 to TRBJ2-2; D may correspond to TRBD1 or TRBD2 (5 bases each). The CDR3 has 14 amino acids. CDR1 SEHNR and CDR2 FQNEAQ come from the germline V gene (reference sequence). The V and J ends lost 3 bases and 1 base respectively, with 6 bases between them. In DNA form, the CDR3 reads TGTGCCAGCAGCTTGGGGGAGAACACCGGGGAGCTGTTTTTT. Amino acid sequence: CASSLGENTGELFF.

The chain carries TRBV18 and TRBJ2-1, with no clear D. V dropped 2 bases and J dropped 4 bases, with 18 bases sitting between them. CDR1 and CDR2 from the germline V gene are KGHSH and LQKENI. The CDR3 is made up of 17 amino acids. CDR3 in DNA: TGTGCCAGCTCACCATCGTCCTGGTATGCAGAGTACAATGAGCAGTTCTTC. This translates into CASSPSSWYAEYNEQFF.

The DNA for the CDR3 is TGTGCCAGTAGTCCCAGACTAGCGGCGAACACCGGGGAGCTGTTTTTT. Its protein product is CASSPRLAANTGELFF. The chain couples TRBV19 to TRBJ2-2, with TRBD2 matching 9 bases. The CDR3 runs to 16 residues. Germline lookup yields CDR1 LNHDA and CDR2 SQIVND (reference sequence). Germline trimming cut 5 bases from V and 0 bases from J; bases unmatched to any gene: 4. The variable domain in full, with the rest retrieved from reference TRBV19 and TRBJ2-2, is DGGITQSPKYLFRKEGQNVTLSCEQNLNHDAMYWYRQDPGQGLRLIYYSQIVNDFQKGDIAEGYSVSREKKESFPLTVTSAQKNPTAFYLCASSPRLAANTGELFFGEGSRLTVL.

As DNA, the CDR3 is TGCGCCAGCAGCTGGGACAGGGAGGGCAATCAGCCCCAGCATTTT. Translation gives CASSWDREGNQPQHF. The genes are TRBV4-1 and TRBJ1-5, with 9 bases identical to TRBD1. Germline values: CDR1 MGHRA, CDR2 YSYEKL. The CDR3 length is 15 residues. After removal of 5 bases from V and 2 bases from J, the junction contained 4 bases not matched to a gene.

The J gene is TRBJ1-1, the V gene TRBV19; TRBD1 is a possible D gene (6 bases). The CDR3 sequence is 18 residues long. Germline V lookup: CDR1 LNHDA, CDR2 SQIVND (reference sequence). V lost 3 bases to trimming and J lost 0 bases, with 20 bases between them. The CDR3 sequence: CASSISIRQGQMNTEAFF. The DNA for the CDR3 is TGTGCCAGTAGTATTTCTATTCGCCAGGGGCAGATGAACACTGAAGCTTTCTTT.

This chain links TRBV10-3 with TRBJ2-7, with D possibly matching TRBD2 (5 bases). The CDR3 is 13 amino acids. Trimming removed 3 bases at V and 2 bases at J, with 8 bases between. Looked up from germline, CDR1 is ENHRY and CDR2 is SYGVKD. The CDR3 here is CAISDGRTYEQYF. Here the CDR3 DNA reads TGTGCCATCAGTGATGGGAGAACCTACGAGCAGTACTTC.

The chain links TRBV19 to TRBJ1-2; TRBD1 aligns across 8 bases. Germline V gives CDR1 LNHDA, CDR2 SQIVND (reference sequence). The CDR3 runs 18 residues. V shed 2 bases, J shed 0 bases, and the junction held 11 bases outside the gene matches. CDR3 sequence (DNA): TGTGCCAGTAGTATACCCTTGGACAGGGAAGCGGCTAACTATGGCTACACCTTC. Amino acids: CASSIPLDREAANYGYTF.

V and J are TRBV2 and TRBJ2-7, with D possibly being TRBD2 (5 bases). The germline gives CDR1 SNHLY, CDR2 FYNNEI. CDR3 length: 15 amino acids. V gave up 6 bases and J gave up 0 bases, with 15 bases separating them. The CDR3 bases are TGTGCCAGCAGAGGATATTTAGCGAACTCCTACGAGCAGTACTTC. Translated, it gives CASRGYLANSYEQYF.

The chain employs TRBV9 and TRBJ1-6; 10 nucleotides match TRBD1. Germline-derived CDR1 and CDR2 are SGDLS and YYNGEE. J was trimmed by 9 bases and V by 0 bases; bases with no gene match: 3. This CDR3 spans 15 amino acids. CDR3 residues: CASSVDRTGGSPLHF. The CDR3 DNA reads as TGTGCCAGCAGCGTAGATAGGACAGGGGGTTCACCCCTCCACTTT.

This rearrangement joins TRBV25-1 to TRBJ1-5; 7 positions match TRBD1. Trimming removed 2 bases from V and 9 bases from J; junction bases left unmatched: 7. Looked up from germline, CDR1 is MGHDK and CDR2 is SYGVNS. This CDR3 region has 14 residues. CDR3 nucleotide sequence: TGTGCCAGCAGTGAAATGGGGACAGTATCGCCCCAGCATTTT. This codes for CASSEMGTVSPQHF.

CDR3 nucleotide sequence: TGTGCCAGCAGCTTTGCAGCGGATTCGGTCGAGCAGTACTTC. Its protein is CASSFAADSVEQYF. The J gene is TRBJ2-7, the V gene TRBV9; perhaps TRBD2 as D (5 bases). Germline values: CDR1 SGDLS, CDR2 YYNGEE. The germline V and J ends were trimmed by 4 bases and 6 bases, with 17 bases remaining between them. CDR3 length: 14 amino acids.

This chain joins TRBV19 and TRBJ2-1; perhaps TRBD2 as D (5 bases). The length of the CDR3 is 17 residues. Germline V gene lookup returns CDR1 LNHDA and CDR2 SQIVND (reference sequence). With 5 bases removed from V and 3 bases from J, the gap between germline ends came to 20 bases. The CDR3 DNA follows: TGTGCCAGTAGTTACGCCCTTGATAGCGAATACTACAATGAGCAGTTCTTC. Its protein product is CASSYALDSEYYNEQFF.

The chain couples TRBV10-3 to TRBJ2-7; D ambiguous. V lost 3 bases, J lost 3 bases, and 12 bases lay in between. The CDR3 runs 14 residues. CDR1 ENHRY and CDR2 SYGVKD come from the germline V gene. CDR3 coding DNA: TGTGCCATCAGTGAACTGGACGGATTCTACGAGCAGTACTTC. Translation gives CAISELDGFYEQYF.

This chain connects TRBV11-2 to TRBJ2-1; the D gene is possibly TRBD1 (5 bases). The V end lost 3 bases, the J end lost 5 bases, and 8 bases lay between the germline ends. In germline, CDR1 is SGHAT, CDR2 FQNNGV. This CDR3 is 13 amino acids long. The CDR3 DNA follows: TGTGCCAGCAGCTTTTTGACAGACAATGAGCAGTTCTTC. This codes for CASSFLTDNEQFF.

This chain links TRBV7-9 with TRBJ1-1; D ambiguous. V was shortened by 8 bases and J by 5 bases, with 24 bases between the two germline ends. Germline CDR1 is SEHNR and CDR2 is FQNEAQ (reference sequence). The length of the CDR3 is 16 residues. CDR3 loop: CASCPGSPRLGTEAFF. The CDR3 DNA sequence: TGTGCCAGCTGTCCGGGCAGCCCCCGTCTGGGGACTGAAGCTTTCTTT.

The V gene is TRBV7-9, the J gene TRBJ2-2, with 7 bases aligning to TRBD2. Per the germline V gene, CDR1 is SEHNR and CDR2 is FQNEAQ (reference sequence). V gave up 5 bases and J gave up 1 base; unmatched junction bases: 10. The CDR3 is made up of 17 amino acids. The CDR3 nucleotides are TGTGCCAGCAGCCCGGATGCCCCTAGCGGGAACACCGGGGAGCTGTTTTTT. This codes for CASSPDAPSGNTGELFF.

This chain links TRBV5-4 with TRBJ2-7; the match to TRBD1 covers 9 bases. The CDR3 totals 14 residues. The J segment lost 5 bases and the V segment lost 3 bases, leaving 6 bases of the junction unmatched. In germline, CDR1 is SGHNT, CDR2 YYREEE (reference sequence). The CDR3 DNA follows: TGTGCCAGCAGCTATACAGGGGGCCGAGACGAGCAGTACTTC. Residues: CASSYTGGRDEQYF.

The rearrangement joins TRBV27 to TRBJ1-2; 7 bases fit TRBD1. J was trimmed by 4 bases and V by 5 bases; bases with no gene match: 7. The germline gives CDR1 MNHEY, CDR2 SMNVEV (reference sequence). The CDR3 loop spans 14 amino acids. CDR3 coding DNA: TGTGCCAGCAGTCCGACAGGGTTACTCTATGGCTACACCTTC. As protein: CASSPTGLLYGYTF.